This T cell receptor (beta chain) was observed in a study of blood T cells in healthy people across ages. Per sample, no less than 5 micrograms of total RNA were extracted. Trimming stripped 0 bases from V and 2 bases from J, with 5 bases between. This CDR3 contains 13 residues. Germline loops: CDR1 LGHNA, CDR2 YSLEER. In its sample, this clonotype was seen a few times. Next came a second PCR, run for about 6 to 11 cycles, which used a sample-barcoded 5' primer along with a J-beta primer mix. TCRdb reprocessed the 5' RACE reads via MiXCR and lists one record per CDR3 protein. The sample consists of 1.2 million to 1.5 million distinct CDR3 sequences, approximately 63% of them appearing once.

J is TRBJ2-7 and V is TRBV4-3; no clear D. Material: blood. The TCR sequence derives from a man aged 18-30 years in good health. CDR3 region: CASSQDWAYEQYF. DNA of the CDR3: TGCGCCAGCAGCCAAGATTGGGCCTACGAGCAGTACTTC.